This record concerns one T cell receptor (beta chain) sequence. Donors of Cohort 3 who recovered were those that had two negative PCRs, clearance, or symptom resolution. The data were obtained in a study of blood T cell repertoires in COVID-19. Libraries were prepared by immunoSEQ multiplex PCR; TCRdb keeps only in-frame clonotypes and omits some of them. The sample yields approximately 240,000 clones, about 89% seen once. There are 15 residues in the CDR3. Trimming stripped 0 bases from V and 1 base from J, with 6 bases between. CDR1 and CDR2 (germline): LNHNV, YYDKDF (reference sequence). This clonotype was obtained from a young woman who had recovered from COVID-19. The specimen sequenced was PBMCs or T cells enriched from blood (not recorded which). The chain combines TRBV15 with TRBJ2-2, with D possibly matching TRBD1 (5 bases). The chain's CDR3 is CATSREGRNTGELFF. The CDR3, as DNA: TGTGCCACCAGCAGAGAGGGGCGGAACACCGGGGAGCTGTTTTTT.